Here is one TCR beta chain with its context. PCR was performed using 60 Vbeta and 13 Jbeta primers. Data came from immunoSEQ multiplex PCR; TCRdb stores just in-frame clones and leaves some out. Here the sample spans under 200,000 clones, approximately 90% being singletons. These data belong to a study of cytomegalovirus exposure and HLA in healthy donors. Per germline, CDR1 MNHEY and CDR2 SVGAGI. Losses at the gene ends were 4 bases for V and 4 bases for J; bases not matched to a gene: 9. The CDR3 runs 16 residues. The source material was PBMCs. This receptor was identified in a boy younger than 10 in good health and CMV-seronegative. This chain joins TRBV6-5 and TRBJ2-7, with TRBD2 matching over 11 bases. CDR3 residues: CASSFPGLAGRYEQYF. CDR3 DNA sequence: TGTGCCAGCAGTTTTCCTGGACTAGCGGGCCGTTACGAGCAGTACTTC.